The 8 T cell receptor beta chains below come from one sample, sequenced in a study of shared clonotypes between healthy human individuals. The protocol was immunoSEQ multiplex PCR, while the TCRdb copy is restricted to in-frame clones and leaves out a portion. This sample carries some 2,000,000 clones, nearly 97% of them seen once, and the ten largest clones take 0.1% to 0.15%. Sequencing used naive CD4+ T cells sorted from blood. Indicated subset: CD45RA+ positively selected. The receptors stem from a man between 18 and 35 years old in good health.

This sequence joins TRBV4-1 and TRBJ2-1; 10 bases fit TRBD2. The trim removed 2 bases at V and 7 bases at J, leaving 8 bases unmatched. The length of the CDR3 is 16 residues. Germline CDR1 and CDR2: MGHRA and YSYEKL. The CDR3, as DNA: TGCGCCAGCAGCCAACTAGCGGGAGCCCCGGGGAATGAGCAGTTCTTC. Protein: CASSQLAGAPGNEQFF.

This sequence joins TRBV4-3 and TRBJ2-5; 10 bases align to TRBD2. Germline V gene data show CDR1 as LGHNA and CDR2 as YSLEER. The junction had 4 bases not matched to a gene; V was cut back by 4 bases and J by 5 bases. The length of the CDR3 is 14 residues. CDR3 protein: CASSLTSGKETQYF. The CDR3 bases are TGCGCCAGCAGCCTCACTAGCGGGAAGGAGACCCAGTACTTC.

V is TRBV12-5 and J is TRBJ1-3; TRBD1 matches at 10 bases. V shed 1 base and J 0 bases; nucleotides not matched to a gene: 15. Per the germline V gene, CDR1 is LGHNT and CDR2 is FRNRAP. This CDR3 contains 21 residues. CDR3 DNA: TGTGCTAGTGGTTTGGGCCCGGTTCGGGACAGGGGTTATTTCTCTGGAAACACCATATATTTT. This encodes CASGLGPVRDRGYFSGNTIYF. The full variable domain, in which reference TRBV12-5 and TRBJ1-3 provide the parts outside the CDR3, is DARVTQTPRHKVTEMGQEVTMRCQPILGHNTVFWYRQTMMQGLELLAYFRNRAPLDDSGMPKDRFSAEMPDATLATLKIQPSEPRDSAVYFCASGLGPVRDRGYFSGNTIYFGEGSWLTVV.

The V call is TRBV25-1, the J call TRBJ2-7; 10 nucleotides match TRBD2. This CDR3 comprises 16 residues. The germline gives CDR1 MGHDK, CDR2 SYGVNS. Trimming took 4 bases from V and 3 from J; bases not matched to a gene: 9. The CDR3 nucleotides are TGTGCCAGCAGTGGACCGGGACTAGCGCCTTACTACGAGCAGTACTTC. Amino acid sequence: CASSGPGLAPYYEQYF.

This clone was seen only once. Other DNA sequences in this sample translate to the same CDR3. The genes are TRBV7-6 and TRBJ1-4; D gene ambiguous. The V end was cut by 1 base, the J end by 2 bases, with 5 bases between. The CDR3 loop spans 14 amino acids. Per germline, CDR1 SGHVS and CDR2 FNYEAQ. This chain's CDR3 is CASSLGGTNEKLFF. The CDR3 DNA reads as TGTGCCAGCAGCTTAGGAGGGACTAATGAAAAACTGTTTTTT.

The rearrangement uses TRBV2 and TRBJ2-5, with 7 bases aligning to TRBD2. V was clipped by 6 bases and J by 2 bases; unmatched bases: 6. Germline lookup yields CDR1 SNHLY and CDR2 FYNNEI. CDR3 length: 14 residues. CDR3 loop: CASSREAQQETQYF. Here the CDR3 DNA reads TGTGCCAGCAGCCGGGAGGCTCAGCAAGAGACCCAGTACTTC.

This chain joins TRBV5-1 and TRBJ2-1; 11 bases fit TRBD2. The length of the CDR3 is 17 residues. Germline values: CDR1 SGHRS, CDR2 YFSETQ. J was trimmed by 4 bases and V by 7 bases; bases with no gene match: 13. In DNA form, the CDR3 reads TGCGCCAGCTGTTCCTCGGAACTAGCGGGGGTTTACAATGAGCAGTTCTTC. This translates into CASCSSELAGVYNEQFF.

Notes on this clone: Other DNA sequences from this sample encode an identical CDR3 as well. The chain has TRBV19 and TRBJ1-5; D might be TRBD1 (5 bases). This CDR3 is 13 amino acids long. CDR1 and CDR2 (germline): LNHDA, SQIVND (reference sequence). V lost 5 bases, J lost 2 bases, and 7 bases lay in between. The CDR3 region is CASSSGRNQPQHF. CDR3 sequence (DNA): TGTGCCAGTAGTTCGGGGCGCAATCAGCCCCAGCATTTT.